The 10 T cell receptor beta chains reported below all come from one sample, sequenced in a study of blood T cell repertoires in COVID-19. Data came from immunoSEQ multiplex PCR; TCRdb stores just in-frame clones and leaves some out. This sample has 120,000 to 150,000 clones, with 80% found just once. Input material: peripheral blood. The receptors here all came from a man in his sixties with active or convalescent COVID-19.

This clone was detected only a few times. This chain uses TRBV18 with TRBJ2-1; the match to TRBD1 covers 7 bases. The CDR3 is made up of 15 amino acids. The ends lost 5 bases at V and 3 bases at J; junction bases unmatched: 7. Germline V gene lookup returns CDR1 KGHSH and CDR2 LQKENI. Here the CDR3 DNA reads TGTGCCAGCTCAGATAGCCAGGGGGTCTACAATGAGCAGTTCTTC. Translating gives CASSDSQGVYNEQFF. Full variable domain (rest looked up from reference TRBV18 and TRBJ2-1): NAGVMQNPRHLVRRRGQEARLRCSPMKGHSHVYWYRQLPEEGLKFMVYLQKENIIDESGMPKERFSAEFPKEGPSILRIQQVVRGDSAAYFCASSDSQGVYNEQFFGPGTRLTVL.

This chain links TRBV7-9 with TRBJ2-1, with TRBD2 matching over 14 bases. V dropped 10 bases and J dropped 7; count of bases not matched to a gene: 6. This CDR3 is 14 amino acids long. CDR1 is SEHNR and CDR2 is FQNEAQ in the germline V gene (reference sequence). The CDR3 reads CANNGLAGGNEQFF. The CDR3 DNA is TGTGCCAACAACGGACTAGCGGGAGGTAATGAGCAGTTCTTC.

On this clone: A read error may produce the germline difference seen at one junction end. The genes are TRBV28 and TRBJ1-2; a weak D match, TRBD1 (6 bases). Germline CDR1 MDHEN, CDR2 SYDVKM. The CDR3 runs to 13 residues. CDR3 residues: CASSSDRGYRYTF. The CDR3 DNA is TGTGCCAGCAGTTCGGACAGAGGCTATCGCTACACCTTC.

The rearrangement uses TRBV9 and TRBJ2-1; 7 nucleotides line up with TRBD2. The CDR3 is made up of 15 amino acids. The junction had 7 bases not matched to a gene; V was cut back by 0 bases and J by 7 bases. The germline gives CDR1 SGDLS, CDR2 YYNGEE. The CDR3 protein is CASSVGGGSTNEQFF. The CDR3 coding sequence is TGTGCCAGCAGCGTAGGCGGCGGGAGTACGAATGAGCAGTTCTTC.

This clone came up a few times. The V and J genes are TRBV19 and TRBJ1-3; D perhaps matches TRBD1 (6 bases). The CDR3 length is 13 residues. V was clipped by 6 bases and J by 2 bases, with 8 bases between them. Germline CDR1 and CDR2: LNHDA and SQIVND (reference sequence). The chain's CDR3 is CASSRGTGNTIYF. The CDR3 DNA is TGTGCCAGTAGCAGGGGAACTGGAAACACCATATATTTT.

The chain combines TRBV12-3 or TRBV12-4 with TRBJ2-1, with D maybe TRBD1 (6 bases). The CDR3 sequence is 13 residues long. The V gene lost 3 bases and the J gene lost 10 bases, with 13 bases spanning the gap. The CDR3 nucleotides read TGTGCCAGCAGTTTTCAGGGGAAGATCGAGCAGTTCTTC. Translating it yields CASSFQGKIEQFF.

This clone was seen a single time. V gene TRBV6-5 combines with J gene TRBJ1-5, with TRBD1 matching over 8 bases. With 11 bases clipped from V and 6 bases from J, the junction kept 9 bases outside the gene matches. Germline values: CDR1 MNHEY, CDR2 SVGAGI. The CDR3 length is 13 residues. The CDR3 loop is CAGDRGAGQPQHF. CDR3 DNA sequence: TGTGCCGGAGACAGGGGCGCCGGTCAGCCCCAGCATTTT.

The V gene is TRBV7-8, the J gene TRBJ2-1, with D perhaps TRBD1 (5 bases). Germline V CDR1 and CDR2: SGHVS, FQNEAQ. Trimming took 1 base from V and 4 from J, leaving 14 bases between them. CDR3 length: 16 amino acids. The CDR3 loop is CASSLGPSRGYNEQFF. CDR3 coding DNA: TGTGCCAGCAGCTTAGGCCCGTCTAGGGGTTACAATGAGCAGTTCTTC.

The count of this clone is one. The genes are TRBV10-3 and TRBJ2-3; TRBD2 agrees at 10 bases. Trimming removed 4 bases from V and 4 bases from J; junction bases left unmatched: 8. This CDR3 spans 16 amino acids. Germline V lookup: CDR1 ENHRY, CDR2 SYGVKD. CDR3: CAISGTSGVQADTQYF. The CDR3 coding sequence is TGTGCCATCAGTGGTACTAGCGGGGTACAAGCAGATACGCAGTATTTT.

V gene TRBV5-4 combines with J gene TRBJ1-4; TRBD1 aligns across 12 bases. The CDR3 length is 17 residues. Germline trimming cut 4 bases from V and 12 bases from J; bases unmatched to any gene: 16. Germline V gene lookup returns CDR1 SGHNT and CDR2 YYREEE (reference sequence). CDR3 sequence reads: CASSLDGTGGPEKELFF. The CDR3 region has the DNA TGTGCCAGCAGCCTGGATGGGACAGGGGGCCCCGAAAAGGAACTGTTTTTT.